Listed here are 27 T cell receptor beta chains from one sample, sequenced in a study of blood T cell repertoires in COVID-19. Produced via immunoSEQ multiplex PCR; TCRdb's table is partial and in-frame only. The table records 120,000 or so clones, 88% of them present only once. Sequencing was performed on peripheral blood. The receptors originated from a human donor in a cohort sampled during active COVID-19.

V usage is TRBV23-1 and J usage is TRBJ2-3; 8 bases fit TRBD1. TRBV23-1 is flagged as an ORF with uncertain function. The CDR3 contains 15 residues. Trimming removed 4 bases from V and 3 bases from J; junction bases left unmatched: 6. The CDR3 sequence: CASSRPGQVTDTQYF. The DNA for the CDR3 is TGCGCCAGCAGTCGTCCGGGACAGGTTACAGATACGCAGTATTTT.

The rearrangement joins TRBV18 to TRBJ2-3; D unresolved. Germline V gene data show CDR1 as KGHSH and CDR2 as LQKENI. This CDR3 has 15 residues. The V end was cut by 1 base, the J end by 3 bases, with 11 bases between. In DNA, the CDR3 is TGTGCCAGCTCACCACAGTCAGGCCAAACAGATACGCAGTATTTT. Its protein is CASSPQSGQTDTQYF. Drawing the rest from reference TRBV18 and TRBJ2-3, the complete variable domain is NAGVMQNPRHLVRRRGQEARLRCSPMKGHSHVYWYRQLPEEGLKFMVYLQKENIIDESGMPKERFSAEFPKEGPSILRIQQVVRGDSAAYFCASSPQSGQTDTQYFGPGTRLTVL.

The chain joins TRBV6-5 to TRBJ1-2, with D perhaps TRBD1 (5 bases). V lost 0 bases and J 4 bases, leaving 9 bases between the germline ends. The germline V gene has CDR1 MNHEY and CDR2 SVGAGI. There are 14 residues in the CDR3. CDR3 in amino acids: CASSYSQGTYGYTF. As DNA, the CDR3 is TGTGCCAGCAGTTACTCGCAGGGAACCTATGGCTACACCTTC.

The rearrangement links TRBV5-4 to TRBJ2-2, with a weak D call TRBD1 (6 bases). Trimming stripped 4 bases from V and 1 base from J, with 8 bases between. CDR3 length equals 14 residues. CDR1 SGHNT and CDR2 YYREEE come from the germline V gene (reference sequence). The CDR3 region has the DNA TGTGCCAGCAGCGCACAGGGGAACACCGGGGAGCTGTTTTTT. Its translation is CASSAQGNTGELFF. The whole variable domain, remainder taken from reference TRBV5-4 and TRBJ2-2, is ETGVTQSPTHLIKTRGQQVTLRCSSQSGHNTVSWYQQALGQGPQFIFQYYREEENGRGNFPPRFSGLQFPNYSSELNVNALELDDSALYLCASSAQGNTGELFFGEGSRLTVL.

The gene calls are TRBV28 and TRBJ2-7; 7 bases map to TRBD2. Germline CDR1 reads MDHEN; CDR2 reads SYDVKM. The CDR3 covers 13 residues. Trimming removed 10 bases from V and 5 bases from J; junction bases left unmatched: 11. CDR3 amino acids: CATEREGRDEQYF. CDR3 in DNA: TGTGCCACCGAAAGGGAGGGGCGCGACGAGCAGTACTTC.

This CDR3 reads CASSSPLDRGNTGELFF. CDR3 bases: TGTGCCAGCAGCTCGCCCTTAGACAGGGGTAACACCGGGGAGCTGTTTTTT. V usage is TRBV5-4 and J usage is TRBJ2-2; 8 bases fit TRBD1. The CDR3 length is 17 residues. Germline CDR1 SGHNT, CDR2 YYREEE (reference sequence). The ends lost 3 bases at V and 2 bases at J; junction bases unmatched: 9.

V is TRBV24-1 and J is TRBJ1-5, with unresolved D. CDR1 and CDR2 from the germline V gene are KGHDR and SFDVKD. V lost 1 base and J 4 bases, leaving 4 bases between the germline ends. The CDR3 has 13 amino acids. CDR3 in amino acids: CATSDLTNQPQHF. Here the CDR3 DNA reads TGTGCCACCAGTGATTTAACAAATCAGCCCCAGCATTTT.

This chain connects TRBV5-4 to TRBJ2-3, with TRBD2 identical over 10 bases. V dropped 4 bases and J dropped 5; count of bases not matched to a gene: 7. Germline V gene sequence: CDR1 SGHNT, CDR2 YYREEE (reference sequence). This CDR3 spans 15 amino acids. The CDR3 sequence is CASSLYGTSEDTQYF. CDR3 bases: TGTGCCAGCAGCCTCTACGGGACTAGCGAAGATACGCAGTATTTT.

Only one count was recorded for this clone. The genes are TRBV6-2 or TRBV6-3 and TRBJ2-3, with TRBD2 matching 7 bases. V was pared by 6 bases and J by 2 bases, with 8 bases of the junction left unmatched. From germline, CDR1 is MNHEY and CDR2 SVGEGT. The CDR3 contains 15 residues. Written as DNA, the CDR3 is TGTGCCAGCAGCAAGCGGGGCGGAAACACAGATACGCAGTATTTT. This encodes CASSKRGGNTDTQYF.

The chain joins TRBV7-9 to TRBJ1-6; D is possibly TRBD1 (6 bases). In germline, CDR1 is SEHNR, CDR2 FQNEAQ (reference sequence). Trimming left V 7 bases short and J 8 bases short, with 15 bases between. The CDR3 covers 14 residues. CDR3 loop: CASNGGGFHSPLHF. For the CDR3, the DNA is TGTGCCAGCAACGGGGGGGGCTTTCATTCACCCCTCCACTTT.

The V gene is TRBV28, the J gene TRBJ2-3; 9 nucleotides agree with TRBD2. Germline lookup yields CDR1 MDHEN and CDR2 SYDVKM. V lost 3 bases to trimming and J lost 4 bases; unmatched junction nucleotides: 14. CDR3 size: 18 residues. The CDR3, as DNA: TGTGCCAGCAGTTTCCTGAGGATCAAGCGGGAGGAGGCAGATACGCAGTATTTT. Amino acid sequence: CASSFLRIKREEADTQYF.

V is TRBV11-3 and J is TRBJ2-7; 12 bases line up with TRBD1. The V gene end was trimmed by 5 bases and the J gene end by 7 bases; junction bases not matched to a gene: 9. CDR1 and CDR2 from the germline V gene are SGHNT and YENEEA. This CDR3 contains 15 residues. Here the CDR3 DNA reads TGTGCCAGCAGCCCCGGGACAGGGGGCGACCCGGAGCAGTACTTC. Amino acid sequence: CASSPGTGGDPEQYF. Full variable domain (remainder filled in from reference TRBV11-3 and TRBJ2-7): EAGVVQSPRYKIIEKKQPVAFWCNPISGHNTLYWYLQNLGQGPELLIRYENEEAVDDSQLPKDRFSAERLKGVDSTLKIQPAELGDSAVYLCASSPGTGGDPEQYFGPGTRLTVT.

The V gene is TRBV5-8, the J gene TRBJ2-3; D possibly corresponds to TRBD2 (6 bases). V lost 4 bases and J lost 0, with 12 bases in between. Germline V CDR1 and CDR2: SGHTS, YDEGEE. The CDR3 runs to 15 residues. CDR3 amino acids: CASSIRLGSTDTQYF. The CDR3, as DNA: TGTGCCAGCAGCATACGACTAGGGAGCACAGATACGCAGTATTTT.

This clone was picked up a small number of times. The J gene is TRBJ2-3, the V gene TRBV7-2; 9 nucleotides match TRBD2. V was clipped by 1 base and J by 1 base; unmatched bases: 9. Germline CDR1 is SGHTA and CDR2 is FQGNSA. The CDR3 is 18 amino acids. CDR3: CASSLGGLAGVGTDTQYF. The DNA of the CDR3 is TGTGCCAGCAGCTTAGGGGGCTTAGCGGGAGTTGGCACAGATACGCAGTATTTT.

This rearrangement joins TRBV11-2 to TRBJ1-1, with 7 bases fitting TRBD1. After removal of 5 bases from V and 3 bases from J, the junction contained 9 bases not matched to a gene. This CDR3 is 15 amino acids long. The germline CDR1 and CDR2 sequences are SGHAT and FQNNGV. Here the CDR3 reads CASSPNRGYYTEAFF. CDR3 in DNA: TGTGCCAGCAGCCCGAACAGGGGATACTACACTGAAGCTTTCTTT. Supplemented by reference TRBV11-2 and TRBJ1-1, the full variable domain reads EAGVAQSPRYKIIEKRQSVAFWCNPISGHATLYWYQQILGQGPKLLIQFQNNGVVDDSQLPKDRFSAERLKGVDSTLKIQPAKLEDSAVYLCASSPNRGYYTEAFFGQGTRLTVV.

The rearrangement uses TRBV6-4 and TRBJ2-2, with D possibly TRBD1 on 6 matching bases. In germline, CDR1 is MRHNA, CDR2 SNTAGT. The CDR3 is 15 residues long. V was shortened by 5 bases and J by 2 bases, with 12 bases between the two germline ends. The DNA for the CDR3 is TGTGCCAGCAGTTCGGAAGGGGGAAACACCGGGGAGCTGTTTTTT. Translation: CASSSEGGNTGELFF.

This chain joins TRBV19 and TRBJ1-2, with D possibly being TRBD1 (6 bases). This CDR3 is 14 amino acids long. V was trimmed by 4 bases and J by 3 bases, leaving 12 bases between them. CDR1 LNHDA and CDR2 SQIVND come from the germline V gene (reference sequence). CDR3 loop: CASSTQTGDYGYTF. The CDR3 coding sequence is TGTGCCAGTAGTACCCAGACAGGAGACTATGGCTACACCTTC.

This sequence joins TRBV5-1 and TRBJ2-1, with TRBD2 identical over 7 bases. The V segment lost 10 bases and the J segment 9 bases; nucleotides outside the gene matches: 13. Germline V lookup: CDR1 SGHRS, CDR2 YFSETQ. The CDR3 sequence is 13 residues long. CDR3 DNA sequence: TGCGCCTCGGTTGTGGCGGGAGCGGGTGAGCAGTTCTTC. Protein: CASVVAGAGEQFF.

This rearrangement joins TRBV11-2 to TRBJ2-3; possibly TRBD2 for D (5 bases). In germline, CDR1 is SGHAT, CDR2 FQNNGV. The CDR3 runs 15 residues. Trimming shortened V by 3 bases and J by 3 bases, and 13 bases separated the two germline ends. The CDR3 loop reads CASSLRARGTDTQYF. The CDR3 DNA sequence: TGTGCCAGCAGCTTGAGGGCCCGGGGTACAGATACGCAGTATTTT.

V usage is TRBV19 and J usage is TRBJ1-6, with D maybe TRBD1 (6 bases). CDR1 and CDR2 from the germline V gene are LNHDA and SQIVND (reference sequence). CDR3 length: 15 amino acids. V gave up 4 bases and J gave up 7 bases, with 14 bases separating them. The CDR3 DNA reads as TGTGCCAGTAGTACTTGGACAGCGACGAATTCACCCCTCCACTTT. It specifies CASSTWTATNSPLHF.

This chain joins TRBV2 and TRBJ1-1, with a possible D match to TRBD1 (6 bases). CDR1 and CDR2 (germline): SNHLY, FYNNEI. Trimming took 6 bases from V and 6 from J, leaving 14 bases between them. The CDR3 spans 13 residues. This CDR3 reads CASRGRQGPEAFF. The CDR3 coding sequence is TGTGCCAGCAGGGGGCGGCAGGGGCCTGAAGCTTTCTTT.

For the CDR3, the DNA is TGTGCCACCAGCAGGGGGGAACAGGGGGCGAGGAACACCGGGGAGCTGTTTTTT. Translating it yields CATSRGEQGARNTGELFF. V and J are TRBV15 and TRBJ2-2; 9 bases agree with TRBD1. Germline V CDR1 and CDR2: LNHNV, YYDKDF (reference sequence). The CDR3 runs to 18 residues. V gave up 3 bases and J gave up 1 base; unmatched junction bases: 9.

The chain is built from TRBV28 and TRBJ2-1; TRBD2 agrees at 11 bases. This CDR3 spans 16 amino acids. Germline V lookup: CDR1 MDHEN, CDR2 SYDVKM. V dropped 7 bases and J dropped 3; count of bases not matched to a gene: 8. For the CDR3, the DNA is TGTGCCAGCACTTCCGGGACTAGCGGAGGCTACAATGAGCAGTTCTTC. Its protein product is CASTSGTSGGYNEQFF.

This clone qualifies as medium-sized (0.01 to 0.1%). The chain links TRBV28 to TRBJ2-1, with TRBD2 matching 11 bases. CDR1 is MDHEN and CDR2 is SYDVKM in the germline V gene. Unmatched junction bases numbered 16, after V lost 6 bases and J lost 6 bases. CDR3 length equals 18 residues. The CDR3 loop is CASSFQGTSGPWGNEQFF. The CDR3 DNA is TGTGCCAGCAGCTTCCAGGGGACTAGCGGACCGTGGGGCAATGAGCAGTTCTTC.

The chain has TRBV6-5 and TRBJ2-1; TRBD1 is a possible D gene (6 bases). Trimming removed 6 bases from V and 5 bases from J, with 8 bases in between. The CDR3 length is 12 residues. CDR1 MNHEY and CDR2 SVGAGI come from the germline V gene. The CDR3: CASRDRDNEQFF. DNA for the CDR3: TGTGCCAGCAGGGACAGAGACAATGAGCAGTTCTTC.

The J gene is TRBJ2-4, the V gene TRBV7-8; D perhaps matches TRBD1 (6 bases). The CDR3 spans 14 residues. The V and J ends lost 0 bases and 10 bases respectively, with 13 bases between them. CDR1 is SGHVS and CDR2 is FQNEAQ in the germline V gene. This CDR3 is CASSLASTGRIQYF. The DNA of the CDR3 is TGTGCCAGCAGCTTAGCTTCGACAGGTCGTATTCAGTACTTC.

V is TRBV6-2 or TRBV6-3 and J is TRBJ1-1, with D perhaps matching TRBD1 (6 bases). V was clipped by 4 bases and J by 0 bases, with 9 bases between them. The CDR3 spans 14 residues. Germline loops: CDR1 MNHEY, CDR2 SVGEGT. CDR3 region: CASSLEGVNTEAFF. The CDR3 DNA reads as TGTGCCAGCAGTTTAGAGGGGGTGAACACTGAAGCTTTCTTT.